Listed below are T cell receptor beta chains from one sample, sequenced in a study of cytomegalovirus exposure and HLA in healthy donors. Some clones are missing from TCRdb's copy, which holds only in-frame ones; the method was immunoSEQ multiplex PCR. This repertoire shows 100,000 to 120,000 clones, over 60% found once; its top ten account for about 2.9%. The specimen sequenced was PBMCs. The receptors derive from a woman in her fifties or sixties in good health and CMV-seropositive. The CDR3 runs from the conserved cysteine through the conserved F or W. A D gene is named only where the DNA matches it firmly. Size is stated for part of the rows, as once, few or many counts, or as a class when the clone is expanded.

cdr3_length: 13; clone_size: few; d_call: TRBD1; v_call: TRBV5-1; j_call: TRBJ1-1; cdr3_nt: TGCGCCAGCAGCTCGGACAGGGTTGGGGAAGCTTTCTTT; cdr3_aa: CASSSDRVGEAFF
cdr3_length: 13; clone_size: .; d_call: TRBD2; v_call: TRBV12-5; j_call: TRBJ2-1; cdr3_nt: TGTGCTAGTGGACTAGCGGGAGTCAATGAGCAGTTCTTC; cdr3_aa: CASGLAGVNEQFF
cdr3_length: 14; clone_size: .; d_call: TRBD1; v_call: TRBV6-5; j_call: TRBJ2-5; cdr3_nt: TGTGCCAGCAGGACGGGACAGATACAAGAGACCCAGTACTTC; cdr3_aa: CASRTGQIQETQYF
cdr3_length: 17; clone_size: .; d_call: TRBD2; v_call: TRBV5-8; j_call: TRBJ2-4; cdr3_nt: TGTGCCAGCAGCACCGGACTAGCGGGAGTAGTAGAAAACATTCAGTACTTC; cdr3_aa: CASSTGLAGVVENIQYF
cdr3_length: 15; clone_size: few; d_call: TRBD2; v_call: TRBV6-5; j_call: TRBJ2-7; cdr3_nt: TGTGCCAGCAGCCGGTTAGCGGGAGCCCATTACGAGCAGTACTTC; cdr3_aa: CASSRLAGAHYEQYF
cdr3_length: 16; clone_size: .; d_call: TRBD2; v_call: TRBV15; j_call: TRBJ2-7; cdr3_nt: TGTGCCACCAGCAGTACACTAGCGGGTCGCTCCTACGAGCAGTACTTC; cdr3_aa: CATSSTLAGRSYEQYF
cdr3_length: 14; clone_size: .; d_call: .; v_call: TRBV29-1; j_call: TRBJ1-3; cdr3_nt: TGCAGCGGTGATCCGGGGTTAAGTGGAAACACCATATATTTT; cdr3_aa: CSGDPGLSGNTIYF
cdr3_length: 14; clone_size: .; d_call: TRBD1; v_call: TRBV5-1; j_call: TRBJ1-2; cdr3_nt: TGCGCCAGCAAAACGACAGGGGCTGGCTATGGCTACACCTTC; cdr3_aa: CASKTTGAGYGYTF
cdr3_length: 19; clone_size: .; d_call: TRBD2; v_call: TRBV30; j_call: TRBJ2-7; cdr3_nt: TGTGCCTGGAGTGTACCCAGGGCCGTCGAGCGGGGGGATTCCTACGAGCAGTACTTC; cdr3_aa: CAWSVPRAVERGDSYEQYF
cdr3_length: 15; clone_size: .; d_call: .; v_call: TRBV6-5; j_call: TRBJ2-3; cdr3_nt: TGTGCCAGCAGTCTCCAGGGAAACGCAGGAGATACGCAGTATTTT; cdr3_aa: CASSLQGNAGDTQYF
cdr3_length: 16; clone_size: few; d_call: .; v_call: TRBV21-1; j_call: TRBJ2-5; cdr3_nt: TGTGCCAGCAGCACCCGGGACAGGGAAGGGACAGAGACCCAGTACTTC; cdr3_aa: CASSTRDREGTETQYF
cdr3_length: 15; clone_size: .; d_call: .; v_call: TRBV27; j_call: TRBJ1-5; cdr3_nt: TGTGCCAGCAGTTTGTCTTGGGGGGTCAATCAGCCCCAGCATTTT; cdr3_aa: CASSLSWGVNQPQHF
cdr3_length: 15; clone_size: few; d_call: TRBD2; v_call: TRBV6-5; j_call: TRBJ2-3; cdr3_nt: TGTGCCAGCAGTTACGCTAGCGGGAGAAAAGATACGCAGTATTTT; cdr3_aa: CASSYASGRKDTQYF
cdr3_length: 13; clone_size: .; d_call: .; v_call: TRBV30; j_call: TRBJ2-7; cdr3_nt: TGTGCCTGGAGTGGACAGCCGCCCTACGAGCAGTACTTC; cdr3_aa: CAWSGQPPYEQYF
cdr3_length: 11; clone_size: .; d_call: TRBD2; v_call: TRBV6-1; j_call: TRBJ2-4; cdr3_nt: TGTGCCAGCAGTGCCCCCGGGGGGCAGTACTTC; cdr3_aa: CASSAPGGQYF
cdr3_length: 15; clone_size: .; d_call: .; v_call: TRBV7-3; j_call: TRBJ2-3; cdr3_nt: TGTGCCAGCAGCTTACGCAGATCTAGCACAGATACGCAGTATTTT; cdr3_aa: CASSLRRSSTDTQYF
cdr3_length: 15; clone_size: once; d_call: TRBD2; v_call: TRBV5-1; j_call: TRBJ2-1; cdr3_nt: TGCGCCAGCAGACGACTAGCGGGAGGAAGTAATGAGCAGTTCTTC; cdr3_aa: CASRRLAGGSNEQFF
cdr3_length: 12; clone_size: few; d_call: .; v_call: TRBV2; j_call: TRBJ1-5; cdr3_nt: TGTGCCAGCAGCCTAGGTAGTCAGCCCCAGCATTTT; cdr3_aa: CASSLGSQPQHF
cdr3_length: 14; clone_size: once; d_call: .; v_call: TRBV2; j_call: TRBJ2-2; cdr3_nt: TGTGCCAGCAGTGGGCGGCGAGACACCGGGGAGCTGTTTTTT; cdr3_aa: CASSGRRDTGELFF
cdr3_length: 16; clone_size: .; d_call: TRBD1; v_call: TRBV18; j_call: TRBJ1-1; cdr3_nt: TGTGCCAGCTCGACCGACAGGGGTAAGCTCGGCACTGAAGCTTTCTTT; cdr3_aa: CASSTDRGKLGTEAFF
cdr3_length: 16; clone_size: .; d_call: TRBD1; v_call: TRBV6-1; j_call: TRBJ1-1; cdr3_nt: TGTGCCAGCAGTGAAACCGGGACAGGGTATGGCACTGAAGCTTTCTTT; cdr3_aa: CASSETGTGYGTEAFF
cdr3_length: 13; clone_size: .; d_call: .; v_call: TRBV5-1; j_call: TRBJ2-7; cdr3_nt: TGCGCCAGCAGCCTCGACAGCGTCTACGAGCAGTACTTC; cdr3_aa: CASSLDSVYEQYF
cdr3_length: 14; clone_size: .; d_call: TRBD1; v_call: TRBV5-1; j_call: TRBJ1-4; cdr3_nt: TGCGCCAGCAGCTCGGGACAGCCTAATGAAAAACTGTTTTTT; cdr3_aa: CASSSGQPNEKLFF
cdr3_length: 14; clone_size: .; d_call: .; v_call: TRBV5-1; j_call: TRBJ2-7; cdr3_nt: TGCGCCAGCAAGCAGAGGTCTGGGTCCTACGAGCAGTACTTC; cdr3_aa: CASKQRSGSYEQYF
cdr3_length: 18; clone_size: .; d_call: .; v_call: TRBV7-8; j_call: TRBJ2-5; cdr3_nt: TGTGCCAGCAGCTTAATTAAGGGGCGGAGAACAACACAAGAGACCCAGTACTTC; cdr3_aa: CASSLIKGRRTTQETQYF
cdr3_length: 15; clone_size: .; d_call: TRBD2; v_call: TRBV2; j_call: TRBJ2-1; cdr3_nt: TGTGCCAGCAGTGGCGGTAGCGGGAGGGCCGGTGAGCAGTTCTTC; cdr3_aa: CASSGGSGRAGEQFF
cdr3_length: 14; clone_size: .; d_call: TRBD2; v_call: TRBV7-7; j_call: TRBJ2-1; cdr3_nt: TGTGCTAGCAGCCCAGGACTAGCCGGAAATGAGCAGTTCTTC; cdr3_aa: CASSPGLAGNEQFF
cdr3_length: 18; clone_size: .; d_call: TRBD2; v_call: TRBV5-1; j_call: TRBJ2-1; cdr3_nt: TGCGCCAGCAGCCCGGGACTAGCGGGCTTTATCTCCTACAATGAGCAGTTCTTC; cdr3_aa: CASSPGLAGFISYNEQFF
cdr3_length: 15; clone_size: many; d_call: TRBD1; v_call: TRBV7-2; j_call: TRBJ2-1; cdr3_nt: TGTGCCAGCAGCCCTCTAGGGGGCTACTACAATGAGCAGTTCTTC; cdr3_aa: CASSPLGGYYNEQFF
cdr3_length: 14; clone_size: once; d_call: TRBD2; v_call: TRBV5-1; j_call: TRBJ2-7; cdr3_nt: TGCGCCAGCAGCTCGGGGACTACCTGGTCGGAGCAGTACTTC; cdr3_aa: CASSSGTTWSEQYF
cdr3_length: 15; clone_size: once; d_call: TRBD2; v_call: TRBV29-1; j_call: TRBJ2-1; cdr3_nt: TGCAGCGTTGAAGGATTGTGGACTAGACCCAATGAGCAGTTCTTC; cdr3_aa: CSVEGLWTRPNEQFF
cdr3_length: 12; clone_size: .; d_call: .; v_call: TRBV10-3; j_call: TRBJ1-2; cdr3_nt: TGTGCCACGCAACAGGGAAATCATGGCTACACCTTC; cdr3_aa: CATQQGNHGYTF
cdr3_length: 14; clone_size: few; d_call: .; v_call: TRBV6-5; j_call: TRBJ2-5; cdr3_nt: TGTGCCAGCAGTTACGCAGGGGGGCTGGAGACCCAGTACTTC; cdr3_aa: CASSYAGGLETQYF
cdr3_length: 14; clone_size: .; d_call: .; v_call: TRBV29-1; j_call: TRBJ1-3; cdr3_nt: TGCAGCGTCGACACGCGATCCTCTGGAAACACCATATATTTT; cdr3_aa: CSVDTRSSGNTIYF
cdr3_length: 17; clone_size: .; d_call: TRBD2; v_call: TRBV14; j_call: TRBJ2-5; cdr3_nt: TGTGCCAGCAGCCTCATGCGGCTAGCGGGAGGAGGAGAGACCCAGTACTTC; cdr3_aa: CASSLMRLAGGGETQYF
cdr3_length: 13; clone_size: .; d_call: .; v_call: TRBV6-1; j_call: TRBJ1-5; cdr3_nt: TGTGCCAGCAGCTCCCCGGGGAATCAGCCCCAGCATTTT; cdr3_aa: CASSSPGNQPQHF
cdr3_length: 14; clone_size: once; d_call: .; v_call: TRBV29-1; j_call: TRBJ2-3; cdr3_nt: TGCAGCGTTCGTGGCGGGACGAGCACAGATACGCAGTATTTT; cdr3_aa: CSVRGGTSTDTQYF
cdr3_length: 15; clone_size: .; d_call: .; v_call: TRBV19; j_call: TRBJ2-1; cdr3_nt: TGTGCCAGTGATACCGGGACTTCACAAAACAATGAGCAGTTCTTC; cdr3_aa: CASDTGTSQNNEQFF
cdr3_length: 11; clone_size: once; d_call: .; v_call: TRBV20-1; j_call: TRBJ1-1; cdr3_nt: TGCAGTGCTAGTGGGCAGGGGAGAGCTTTCTTT; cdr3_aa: CSASGQGRAFF
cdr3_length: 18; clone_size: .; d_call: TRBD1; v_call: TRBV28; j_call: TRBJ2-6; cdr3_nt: TGTGCCAGCAGTTCGTCCGGGACAGGGTACTCTGGGGCCAACGTCCTGACTTTC; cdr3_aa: CASSSSGTGYSGANVLTF
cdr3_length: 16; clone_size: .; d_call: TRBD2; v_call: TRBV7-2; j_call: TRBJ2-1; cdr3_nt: TGTGCCAGCAGCCTAATGCGGGAGAACTCCTACAATGAGCAGTTCTTC; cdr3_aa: CASSLMRENSYNEQFF
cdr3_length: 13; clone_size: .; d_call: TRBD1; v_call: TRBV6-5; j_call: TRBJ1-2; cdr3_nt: TGTGCCAGCAGTTACGACAGGGACTATGGCTACACCTTC; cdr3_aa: CASSYDRDYGYTF